This T cell receptor (beta chain) was found in a study of blood T cell repertoires in COVID-19. Data came from immunoSEQ multiplex PCR; TCRdb stores just in-frame clones and leaves some out. The sample lists hundreds of thousands of clones; 88% were seen once. Germline lookup yields CDR1 MNHEY and CDR2 SVGEGT. V shed 2 bases, J shed 3 bases, and the junction held 3 bases outside the gene matches. The CDR3 length is 16 residues. This clone was counted a few times. The chain carries TRBV6-2 or TRBV6-3 and TRBJ2-7, with 14 bases that match TRBD2. Sequencing was performed on peripheral blood. This clonotype originated in an elderly man with acute or convalescent COVID-19. CDR3 residues: CASSYLGLAGGYEQYF. The CDR3 nucleotides are TGTGCCAGCAGTTACCTAGGACTAGCGGGGGGCTACGAGCAGTACTTC.